The rows below give T cell receptor beta chains drawn from one sample of a study of blood T cell repertoires in COVID-19. Assay: immunoSEQ multiplex PCR; the TCRdb copy retains only in-frame clones and omits some. Of some 300,000 clones in the sample, nearly 90% were seen once. Input material: PBMCs or T cells enriched from blood (not recorded which). The receptors were sampled from a woman aged 25 to 39 who had recovered from COVID-19. Each CDR3 is given without its conserved first and last residue.

V	CDR3
TRBV6-5	ASSYFPGAETQY
TRBV18	ASSPAMEGTGYGYT
TRBV11-2	ASSSGYTQY
TRBV7-2	ASSLGPGTSILNEQY
TRBV10-3	AIRKEGAGNSPLH
TRBV13	ASSSRGGTANTEAF
TRBV27	ASSFPGQGFADTQY
TRBV7-9	ASSYGSTDTQY
TRBV9	ASSATPGQAYGYT
TRBV4-1	ASSQPRQGPEAF
TRBV24-1	ATSDLGGTALSTDTQY
TRBV6-5	ASSYRLAGGGNEQF
TRBV21-1	ASSKKGAGFEQY